This TCR beta chain stems from a study of OX40 agonist ivuxolimab in advanced cancers. Comment on this clone: The antigen remains undetermined.

Per the germline V gene, CDR1 is MDHEN and CDR2 is SYDVKM. V shed 6 bases, J shed 7 bases, and the junction held 9 bases outside the gene matches. This CDR3 region has 15 residues. The table came from immunoSEQ multiplex PCR; TCRdb's copy has only in-frame clones and leaves some out. The sample has roughly 90,000 clones, approximately 90% seen once. Broader study findings: Antigens targeted by the expanded peripheral T cells were not determined. CD4+ and CD8+ blood T cells expanded clonally by week 6 at 0.1 to 3.0 mg/kg. On average, CD8+ T cells showed a greater number of expanded clones than CD4+.

The sample consisted of CD4+ or CD8+ T cells sorted from blood, taken in a trial of the OX40 agonist ivuxolimab. This sequence joins TRBV28 and TRBJ1-6; 7 bases agree with TRBD1. The sequence derives from an adult with an advanced solid tumor such as melanoma, head and neck, liver or kidney cancer. CDR3 sequence: CASSRGGASNSPLHF. The CDR3 region has the DNA TGTGCCAGCAGCAGAGGGGGCGCTTCAAATTCACCCCTCCACTTT.